This TCR beta chain was obtained from a study of blood T cell repertoires in COVID-19 (dated by TCRdb to the early 2020s). In terms of the full investigation: The collaborator samples originated in the United States, Italy and Spain and spanned the acute and convalescent phases of COVID-19. The prospective study material was composed of cDNA or gDNA derived from T cells, B-cell-depleted T cells, or PBMCs. Deeply sampled blood TCRbeta repertoires from subjects exposed to, actively infected with, or recovered from COVID-19 were included in the dataset. The repertoires were released in a freely available public database meant as a resource for research on the immune response to SARS-CoV-2. Samples were obtained from the ongoing ImmuneRACE study (first 160 participants) and from 1,254 subjects provided by 6 global collaborators. A de-identified subject ID, COVID-19 status, age in years and sex were almost always included in the sample metadata. Where available, HLA class I and class II types were obtained from metadata supplied by the sample provider rather than from assay-based typing. On the study overall, not on this receptor specifically: How much clinical and demographic metadata was included differed by source and by participant, and the metadata was provided uncurated.

Another Seattle source contributed samples from volunteer blood donors who had recovered from COVID-19. The collaborating institutions used their own protocols to collect whole blood in K2EDTA tubes. Collaborator samples were shipped for TCRbeta analysis as frozen whole blood, isolated PBMCs, or DNA extracted from either sample type. TCRbeta CDR3 regions were amplified from genomic DNA by means of the immunoSEQ Assay, a bias-controlled multiplex PCR. As for how the authors treated the data: The number of nucleated cells in each sample was estimated from the amplification of reference gene primers within the assay. To quantify the absolute abundance of each unique TCRbeta CDR3 rearrangement, sequence reads were collapsed and filtered. For each sample, productive Simpson clonality was calculated as the square root of Simpson's diversity index over productive rearrangements. As stored in TCRdb, this immuneACCESS dataset retains in-frame rearrangements with V and J assigned. A fraction of the clones does not appear; measured against another copy, unresolved V genes explain less than half of the discrepancy, and the remainder lacks a known reason. D and trimming were read from the DNA, whereas the V and J calls and clone size are those reported in that table. This sample comprises under 300,000 clones, around 86% of them detected only once. 0.94% of the sample lies in the top ten.

Of note for this clone: There is no known antigen for this receptor. No much larger clonotype is one base removed from it; base qualities were not supplied.

CDR1 is given as KGHDR and CDR2 as SFDVKD, both from the germline V gene. The CDR3 numbers 13 residues from cysteine through phenylalanine. Just the 39-base CDR3 DNA is kept, in frame starting at base 1. The junction carries 7 bases between V and J, which are trimmed by 1 base and 7 bases respectively. Sequenced sample: peripheral blood. The chain couples TRBV24-1 to TRBJ2-1; no D gene is confidently identified. This clonotype originated in a woman aged 40 to 55 who had recovered from COVID-19. The DNA is as follows: TGTGCCACCAGTGATTTTTACCGGAATGAGCAGTTCTTC. Translation gives CATSDFYRNEQFF.